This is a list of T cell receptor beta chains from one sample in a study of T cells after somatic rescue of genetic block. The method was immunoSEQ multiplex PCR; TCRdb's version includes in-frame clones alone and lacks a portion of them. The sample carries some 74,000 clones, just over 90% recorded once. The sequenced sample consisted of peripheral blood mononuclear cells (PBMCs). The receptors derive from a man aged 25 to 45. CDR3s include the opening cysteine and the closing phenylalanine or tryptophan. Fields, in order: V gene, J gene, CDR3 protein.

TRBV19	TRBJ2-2	CASLGSPNTGELFF
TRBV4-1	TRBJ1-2	CASSQVSGSSNYGYTF
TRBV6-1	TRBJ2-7	CASREGQIEQYF
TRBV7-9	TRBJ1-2	CASSLDSLFGYTF
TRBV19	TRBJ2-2	CASTVYGGHTGELFF
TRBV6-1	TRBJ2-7	CASSGTEGPSYEQYF
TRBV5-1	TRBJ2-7	CASSGGTGVYEQYF
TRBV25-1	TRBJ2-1	CASSDLQGGNYNEQFF
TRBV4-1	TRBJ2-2	CASSQANLAGARGTGELFF
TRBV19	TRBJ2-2	CASITATGAGELFF
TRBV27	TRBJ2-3	CASSGGQGKDTQYF
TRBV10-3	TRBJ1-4	CAISVEAAATNEKLFF
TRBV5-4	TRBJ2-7	CASSRSRGSSSYEQYF
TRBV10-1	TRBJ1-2	CAARGTPYGYTF
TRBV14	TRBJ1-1	CASSQVPGLGTEAFF
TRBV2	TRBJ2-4	CASVLLAKNIQYF
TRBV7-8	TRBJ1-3	CASSLGTLSGNTIYF
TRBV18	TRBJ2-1	CASSPGLADDNEQFF
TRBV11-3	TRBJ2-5	CASSLWTGIGQETQYF
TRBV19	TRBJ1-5	CASSIRQVNQPQHF
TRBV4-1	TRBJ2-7	CASSQGLAGVYEQYF
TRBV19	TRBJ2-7	CASSIWEDSKGEQYF
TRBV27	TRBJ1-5	CASSPRQGLNQPQHF
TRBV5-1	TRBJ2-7	CASSLGPNSGGAYEQYF
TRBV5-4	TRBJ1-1	CASSSQGARTEAFF
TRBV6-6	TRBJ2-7	CASSSRIYEQYF
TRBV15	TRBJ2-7	CATSSNLDRDEQYF
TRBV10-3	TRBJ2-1	CAVRTSGDYNEQFF
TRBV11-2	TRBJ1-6	CASSLNPPGALNSPLHF
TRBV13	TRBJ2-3	CASSLVFPVEGASDTQYF
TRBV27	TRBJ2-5	CASSLGGGEGETQYF
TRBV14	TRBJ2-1	CASRKGSVINEQFF
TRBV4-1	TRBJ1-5	CASSPGQSAEDNQPQHF
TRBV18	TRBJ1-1	CASSGYGQRENTEAFF
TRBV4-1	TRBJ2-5	CASSQVPGRQETQYF
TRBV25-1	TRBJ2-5	CASSEYPSGSPETQYF
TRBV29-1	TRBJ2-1	CSVEGRQGSSYNEQFF
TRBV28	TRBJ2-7	CASSFFHSYEQYF
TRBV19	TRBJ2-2	CASSRERGSPGELFF
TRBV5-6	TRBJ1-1	CASSLSTGQGNTEAFF
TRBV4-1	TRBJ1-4	CASSPRDRKKKPNEKLFF